This T cell receptor beta chain was captured by sequencing in a study of Tregs in tolerant kidney transplant recipients. Whole-study results and caveats: The most relevant donor-specific Treg TCRbeta repertoire apparently came from expansion with activated donor B cells. Findings come from small patient numbers and require larger validation. This study did not directly address biological reproducibility.

CDR1 is MDHEN and CDR2 is SYDVKM in the germline V gene. Trimming cost V 5 bases and J 6 bases; bases outside gene matches: 12. This CDR3 comprises 16 residues. Produced via immunoSEQ multiplex PCR; TCRdb's table is partial and in-frame only. This table has 30,000 or so clones, approximately 83% appearing once. Comment on this clone: The antigen is undetermined.

This TCR came from a human donor in good health. The sample taken for sequencing was Tregs from blood cultured with allogeneic cells. The rearrangement uses TRBV28 and TRBJ1-2; 10 bases agree with TRBD1. The CDR3 region is CASSLSPGTGEDGYTF. CDR3 bases: TGTGCCAGCAGTCTCTCCCCCGGGACAGGGGAGGATGGCTACACCTTC.